These 31 T cell receptor beta chains originate from one sample sequenced in a study of T cell responses to AZD1222 COVID-19 vaccine. Assay: immunoSEQ multiplex PCR; the TCRdb copy retains only in-frame clones and omits some. The table lists approximately 130,000 clones, approximately 88% of them singletons. The specimen was peripheral blood, collected on day 0 of AZD1222 vaccination. The receptors were sampled from an adult in good health.

The V call is TRBV6-5, the J call TRBJ2-1; D remains ambiguous. Trimming took 2 bases from V and 5 from J, leaving 10 bases between them. Germline CDR1 is MNHEY and CDR2 is SVGAGI. The CDR3 has 14 amino acids. The CDR3 nucleotides are TGTGCCAGCAGTTACAAGGATGCCAACAATGAGCAGTTCTTC. Amino acids: CASSYKDANNEQFF.

The V gene is TRBV9, the J gene TRBJ2-1; D gene uncertain. Trimming removed 4 bases from V and 9 bases from J, with 11 bases in between. The germline gives CDR1 SGDLS, CDR2 YYNGEE. This CDR3 comprises 12 residues. CDR3: CASSPSSAEQFF. In DNA form, the CDR3 reads TGTGCCAGCAGCCCATCATCCGCTGAGCAGTTCTTC. Full variable domain (rest looked up from reference TRBV9 and TRBJ2-1): DSGVTQTPKHLITATGQRVTLRCSPRSGDLSVYWYQQSLDQGLQFLIQYYNGEERAKGNILERFSAQQFPDLHSELNLSSLELGDSALYFCASSPSSAEQFFGPGTRLTVL.

V is TRBV30 and J is TRBJ2-7; D gene ambiguous. The CDR3 covers 11 residues. Germline CDR1 is GTSNPN and CDR2 is SVGIG (reference sequence). V was trimmed by 4 bases and J by 3 bases, leaving 7 bases between them. CDR3 coding DNA: TGTGCCTGGACTCAGGACTACGAGCAGTACTTC. Its translation: CAWTQDYEQYF.

The rearrangement joins TRBV7-2 to TRBJ2-7, with 11 bases aligning to TRBD1. The CDR3 runs 15 residues. Per germline, CDR1 SGHTA and CDR2 FQGNSA. V was clipped by 0 bases and J by 7 bases; unmatched bases: 5. The DNA of the CDR3 is TGTGCCAGCAGCTTAGCGGAGGACAGGGGGCGGGAGCAGTACTTC. This codes for CASSLAEDRGREQYF.

V gene TRBV5-1 combines with J gene TRBJ2-1; possible D gene TRBD1, 5 bases. Germline V gene lookup returns CDR1 SGHRS and CDR2 YFSETQ. This CDR3 contains 15 residues. V was pared by 3 bases and J by 0 bases, with 10 bases between. The CDR3 loop reads CASSSDTGSYNEQFF. DNA for the CDR3: TGCGCCAGCAGCTCGGACACCGGCTCCTACAATGAGCAGTTCTTC.

V and J are TRBV7-2 and TRBJ1-5, with D unresolved. Germline V lookup: CDR1 SGHTA, CDR2 FQGNSA. V was trimmed by 1 base and J by 2 bases, leaving 9 bases between them. This CDR3 contains 15 residues. CDR3: CASSLGAGGNQPQHF. CDR3 DNA: TGTGCCAGCAGCTTAGGCGCCGGGGGCAATCAGCCCCAGCATTTT.

This clone showed up just once. This chain connects TRBV7-9 to TRBJ1-4; 8 bases align to TRBD1. Losses at the gene ends were 1 base for V and 5 bases for J; bases not matched to a gene: 6. Germline values: CDR1 SEHNR, CDR2 FQNEAQ (reference sequence). The CDR3 is 16 amino acids. In DNA, the CDR3 is TGTGCCAGCAGCTTAGAGACAGGGGTCCTAAATGAAAAACTGTTTTTT. Protein sequence: CASSLETGVLNEKLFF.

The rearrangement uses TRBV24-1 and TRBJ2-1; 9 nucleotides line up with TRBD2. With V trimmed by 0 bases and J by 4 bases, 3 bases remained unmatched. This CDR3 region has 16 residues. Germline lookup yields CDR1 KGHDR and CDR2 SFDVKD. CDR3 loop: CATSDLRLAAYNEQFF. The CDR3, as DNA: TGTGCCACCAGTGATTTGCGACTAGCGGCTTACAATGAGCAGTTCTTC.

This clone was seen just once. The rearrangement uses TRBV5-4 and TRBJ2-1; 7 positions match TRBD1. V dropped 2 bases and J dropped 8; count of bases not matched to a gene: 7. Germline loops: CDR1 SGHNT, CDR2 YYREEE (reference sequence). This CDR3 region has 14 residues. CDR3 in amino acids: CASSLRDSNHEQFF. In DNA form, the CDR3 reads TGTGCCAGCAGCTTACGGGACAGTAATCATGAGCAGTTCTTC.

The genes are TRBV6-2 or TRBV6-3 and TRBJ2-7; D assignment may be TRBD1 or TRBD2 (5 bases each). The CDR3 is 14 residues long. CDR1 and CDR2 from the germline V gene are MNHEY and SVGEGT. V dropped 4 bases and J dropped 7 bases, with 17 bases sitting between them. The CDR3 DNA follows: TGTGCCAGCAGTTGGTCCGGGACGAGACGGGAGCAGTACTTC. Its protein is CASSWSGTRREQYF.

The chain joins TRBV11-2 to TRBJ2-7, with D possibly TRBD1 on 6 matching bases. The CDR3 contains 14 residues. Germline V CDR1 and CDR2: SGHAT, FQNNGV. V lost 2 bases and J 6 bases, leaving 14 bases between the germline ends. CDR3 bases: TGTGCCAGCAGCTTACCGGGACACCTTACCGAGCAGTACTTC. This translates into CASSLPGHLTEQYF.

The chain couples TRBV2 to TRBJ2-5, with D maybe TRBD2 (6 bases). The CDR3 runs to 14 residues. Looked up from germline, CDR1 is SNHLY and CDR2 is FYNNEI. The V end was cut by 6 bases, the J end by 0 bases, with 11 bases between. DNA of the CDR3: TGTGCCAGCAGAGCACGGGAGTACCAAGAGACCCAGTACTTC. Its protein is CASRAREYQETQYF.

J is TRBJ1-2 and V is TRBV5-1; D is perhaps TRBD1 (6 bases). With 0 bases removed from V and 6 bases from J, the gap between germline ends came to 21 bases. The germline CDR1 and CDR2 sequences are SGHRS and YFSETQ. The CDR3 totals 17 residues. This CDR3 reads CASSLEAGASYRDGYTF. The CDR3 region has the DNA TGCGCCAGCAGCTTGGAAGCAGGGGCCTCCTACAGGGATGGCTACACCTTC.

This clone was seen a single time. The genes are TRBV3-1 (or the pseudogene TRBV3-2) and TRBJ1-1; a weak D match, TRBD1 (5 bases). Trimming pared 4 bases from V and 3 bases from J, leaving 12 bases between. Germline loops: CDR1 LGHDT, CDR2 YNNKEL (reference sequence). The CDR3 runs to 14 residues. The CDR3 nucleotides are TGTGCCAGCAGCCTACAGGACACTCACACTGAAGCTTTCTTT. Amino acids: CASSLQDTHTEAFF.

This rearrangement joins TRBV10-3 to TRBJ1-1; 7 nucleotides align to TRBD1. This CDR3 region has 14 residues. Germline values: CDR1 ENHRY, CDR2 SYGVKD. With V trimmed by 5 bases and J by 5 bases, 8 bases remained unmatched. The DNA for the CDR3 is TGTGCCATCAGTCCAGCCAGGGACAGTACTGAAGCTTTCTTT. As protein: CAISPARDSTEAFF.

The chain carries TRBV5-1 and TRBJ1-4; no clear D gene. Germline V CDR1 and CDR2: SGHRS, YFSETQ. The CDR3 is made up of 14 amino acids. Between the trimmed V and J ends, which lost 3 bases and 3 bases, there was a span of 9 bases. For the CDR3, the DNA is TGCGCCAGCAGCTCGGTTTGGTCTAATGAAAAACTGTTTTTT. As protein: CASSSVWSNEKLFF. The full variable domain, with the rest looked up from reference TRBV5-1 and TRBJ1-4, is KAGVTQTPRYLIKTRGQQVTLSCSPISGHRSVSWYQQTPGQGLQFLFEYFSETQRNKGNFPGRFSGRQFSNSRSEMNVSTLELGDSALYLCASSSVWSNEKLFFGSGTQLSVL.

V usage is TRBV19 and J usage is TRBJ1-1, with D maybe TRBD1 (5 bases). The germline gives CDR1 LNHDA, CDR2 SQIVND (reference sequence). The CDR3 extends over 14 amino acids. Deletions cut 2 bases from V and 3 bases from J, with 10 bases between. The CDR3 DNA follows: TGTGCCAGTAGTATAACTGGGGCTTACACTGAAGCTTTCTTT. This sequence encodes CASSITGAYTEAFF. The variable domain in full, with the rest retrieved from reference TRBV19 and TRBJ1-1, is DGGITQSPKYLFRKEGQNVTLSCEQNLNHDAMYWYRQDPGQGLRLIYYSQIVNDFQKGDIAEGYSVSREKKESFPLTVTSAQKNPTAFYLCASSITGAYTEAFFGQGTRLTVV.

This chain links TRBV18 with TRBJ1-1; no reliable D call. Germline CDR1 reads KGHSH; CDR2 reads LQKENI. The CDR3 is made up of 13 amino acids. V was cut by 0 bases and J by 4 bases, with 6 bases left in between. CDR3 nucleotide sequence: TGTGCCAGCTCACCACCAAGCGTCACTGAAGCTTTCTTT. Translating gives CASSPPSVTEAFF. Drawing the rest from reference TRBV18 and TRBJ1-1, the complete variable domain is NAGVMQNPRHLVRRRGQEARLRCSPMKGHSHVYWYRQLPEEGLKFMVYLQKENIIDESGMPKERFSAEFPKEGPSILRIQQVVRGDSAAYFCASSPPSVTEAFFGQGTRLTVV.

The chain couples TRBV4-1 to TRBJ2-2; D gene uncertain. Trimming removed 6 bases at V and 3 bases at J, with 14 bases between. The CDR3 loop spans 15 amino acids. Germline V gene lookup returns CDR1 MGHRA and CDR2 YSYEKL. DNA of the CDR3: TGCGCCAGCAGGATGGGGTTAGGGTACACCGGGGAGCTGTTTTTT. Its translation: CASRMGLGYTGELFF.

The gene calls are TRBV9 and TRBJ2-1, with D perhaps TRBD2 (6 bases). V was trimmed by 3 bases and J by 4 bases, leaving 11 bases between them. Germline loops: CDR1 SGDLS, CDR2 YYNGEE. CDR3 length: 14 amino acids. The chain's CDR3 is CASSGGLTYNEQFF. The CDR3 DNA reads TGTGCCAGCAGCGGCGGACTAACTTACAATGAGCAGTTCTTC.

The chain couples TRBV21-1 to TRBJ2-7; the table names TRBD1, a call not compared with the DNA. TRBV21-1 is annotated as a pseudogene. The length of the CDR3 is 18 residues. The CDR3: CASSKALPLRTGAYEQYF. Written as DNA, the CDR3 is TGTGCCAGCAGCAAAGCGCTTCCTCTCCGGACAGGCGCCTACGAGCAGTACTTC.

CDR3 DNA sequence: TGTGCCAGTAGTAAGGACGGGACCTTTATAAACTATGGCTACACCTTC. This encodes CASSKDGTFINYGYTF. The chain employs TRBV19 and TRBJ1-2; the D gene is possibly TRBD1 (5 bases). In germline, CDR1 is LNHDA, CDR2 SQIVND (reference sequence). V was pared by 4 bases and J by 2 bases, with 17 bases between. The CDR3 consists of 16 residues.

The V and J genes are TRBV3-1 (or the pseudogene TRBV3-2) and TRBJ1-6; the D is unclear. Germline CDR1 LGHDT, CDR2 YNNKEL (reference sequence). V was shortened by 0 bases and J by 7 bases, with 10 bases between the two germline ends. The CDR3 has 15 amino acids. DNA for the CDR3: TGTGCCAGCAGCCAAGATGTAATGATGAATTCACCCCTCCACTTT. Protein sequence: CASSQDVMMNSPLHF.

CDR3 protein: CASSVGEGVGQPQHF. The CDR3 nucleotides are TGTGCCAGCAGCGTAGGAGAGGGGGTCGGTCAGCCCCAGCATTTT. This sequence joins TRBV9 and TRBJ1-5; tentative D call: TRBD1 (6 bases). CDR3 size: 15 residues. Germline CDR1 and CDR2: SGDLS and YYNGEE. V was pared by 0 bases and J by 6 bases, with 13 bases between.

The chain employs TRBV5-6 and TRBJ1-3, with D hard to call. V lost 2 bases to trimming and J lost 0 bases, with 12 bases between them. Germline V lookup: CDR1 SGHDT, CDR2 YYEEEE. The CDR3 is 16 amino acids. CDR3 sequence reads: CASSLSPESSGNTIYF. The CDR3, as DNA: TGTGCCAGCAGCTTATCCCCAGAGTCCTCTGGAAACACCATATATTTT.

The chain employs TRBV5-1 and TRBJ1-3, with TRBD1 matching 9 bases. J gave up 8 bases and V 4 bases, and 7 bases lay outside the gene matches. The CDR3 length is 14 residues. The germline gives CDR1 SGHRS, CDR2 YFSETQ. CDR3: CASSLGTGRDTIYF. CDR3 in DNA: TGCGCCAGCAGCCTCGGGACAGGGAGGGACACCATATATTTT.

This sequence joins TRBV9 and TRBJ1-1; a weak D match, TRBD1 (6 bases). The germline V gene encodes CDR1 SGDLS and CDR2 YYNGEE. CDR3 length: 15 amino acids. Trimming removed 0 bases at V and 5 bases at J, with 14 bases between. The CDR3 nucleotides read TGTGCCAGCAGCGTAGGTCTACAGGGCAAGACTGAAGCTTTCTTT. Translation gives CASSVGLQGKTEAFF.

The CDR3, as DNA: TGTGCCAGCAGCTTAACAGGGGATGGCCAGCCCCAGCATTTT. Protein sequence: CASSLTGDGQPQHF. The chain carries TRBV7-9 and TRBJ1-5; 7 bases are shared with TRBD1. There are 14 residues in the CDR3. Germline V gene lookup returns CDR1 SEHNR and CDR2 FQNEAQ (reference sequence). With V trimmed by 2 bases and J by 7 bases, 5 bases remained unmatched.

The gene calls are TRBV5-1 and TRBJ1-2; D not certain. This CDR3 has 14 amino acids. Trimming cost V 0 bases and J 8 bases, with 14 bases left between them. Per the germline V gene, CDR1 is SGHRS and CDR2 is YFSETQ. The CDR3 region has the DNA TGCGCCAGCAGCTTGGGAGCAGAACTGGGAGGCTACACCTTC. Amino acids: CASSLGAELGGYTF.

V gene TRBV19 combines with J gene TRBJ2-1, with D hard to call. Germline CDR1 and CDR2: LNHDA and SQIVND (reference sequence). The CDR3 has 12 residues. V lost 5 bases to trimming and J lost 9 bases, with 11 bases between them. CDR3 region: CASSFLSGEQFF. CDR3 in DNA: TGTGCCAGTAGTTTCCTCTCCGGTGAGCAGTTCTTC.

The table lists this clone with a few counts. The CDR3 DNA sequence: TGTGCCATCAGTCCGGGACCTAGGAGTGGCTACACCTTC. It yields the protein CAISPGPRSGYTF. The chain carries TRBV10-3 and TRBJ1-2; TRBD1 is a possible D gene (5 bases). CDR1 is ENHRY and CDR2 is SYGVKD in the germline V gene. V dropped 5 bases and J dropped 7 bases, with 14 bases sitting between them. The CDR3 has 13 residues.